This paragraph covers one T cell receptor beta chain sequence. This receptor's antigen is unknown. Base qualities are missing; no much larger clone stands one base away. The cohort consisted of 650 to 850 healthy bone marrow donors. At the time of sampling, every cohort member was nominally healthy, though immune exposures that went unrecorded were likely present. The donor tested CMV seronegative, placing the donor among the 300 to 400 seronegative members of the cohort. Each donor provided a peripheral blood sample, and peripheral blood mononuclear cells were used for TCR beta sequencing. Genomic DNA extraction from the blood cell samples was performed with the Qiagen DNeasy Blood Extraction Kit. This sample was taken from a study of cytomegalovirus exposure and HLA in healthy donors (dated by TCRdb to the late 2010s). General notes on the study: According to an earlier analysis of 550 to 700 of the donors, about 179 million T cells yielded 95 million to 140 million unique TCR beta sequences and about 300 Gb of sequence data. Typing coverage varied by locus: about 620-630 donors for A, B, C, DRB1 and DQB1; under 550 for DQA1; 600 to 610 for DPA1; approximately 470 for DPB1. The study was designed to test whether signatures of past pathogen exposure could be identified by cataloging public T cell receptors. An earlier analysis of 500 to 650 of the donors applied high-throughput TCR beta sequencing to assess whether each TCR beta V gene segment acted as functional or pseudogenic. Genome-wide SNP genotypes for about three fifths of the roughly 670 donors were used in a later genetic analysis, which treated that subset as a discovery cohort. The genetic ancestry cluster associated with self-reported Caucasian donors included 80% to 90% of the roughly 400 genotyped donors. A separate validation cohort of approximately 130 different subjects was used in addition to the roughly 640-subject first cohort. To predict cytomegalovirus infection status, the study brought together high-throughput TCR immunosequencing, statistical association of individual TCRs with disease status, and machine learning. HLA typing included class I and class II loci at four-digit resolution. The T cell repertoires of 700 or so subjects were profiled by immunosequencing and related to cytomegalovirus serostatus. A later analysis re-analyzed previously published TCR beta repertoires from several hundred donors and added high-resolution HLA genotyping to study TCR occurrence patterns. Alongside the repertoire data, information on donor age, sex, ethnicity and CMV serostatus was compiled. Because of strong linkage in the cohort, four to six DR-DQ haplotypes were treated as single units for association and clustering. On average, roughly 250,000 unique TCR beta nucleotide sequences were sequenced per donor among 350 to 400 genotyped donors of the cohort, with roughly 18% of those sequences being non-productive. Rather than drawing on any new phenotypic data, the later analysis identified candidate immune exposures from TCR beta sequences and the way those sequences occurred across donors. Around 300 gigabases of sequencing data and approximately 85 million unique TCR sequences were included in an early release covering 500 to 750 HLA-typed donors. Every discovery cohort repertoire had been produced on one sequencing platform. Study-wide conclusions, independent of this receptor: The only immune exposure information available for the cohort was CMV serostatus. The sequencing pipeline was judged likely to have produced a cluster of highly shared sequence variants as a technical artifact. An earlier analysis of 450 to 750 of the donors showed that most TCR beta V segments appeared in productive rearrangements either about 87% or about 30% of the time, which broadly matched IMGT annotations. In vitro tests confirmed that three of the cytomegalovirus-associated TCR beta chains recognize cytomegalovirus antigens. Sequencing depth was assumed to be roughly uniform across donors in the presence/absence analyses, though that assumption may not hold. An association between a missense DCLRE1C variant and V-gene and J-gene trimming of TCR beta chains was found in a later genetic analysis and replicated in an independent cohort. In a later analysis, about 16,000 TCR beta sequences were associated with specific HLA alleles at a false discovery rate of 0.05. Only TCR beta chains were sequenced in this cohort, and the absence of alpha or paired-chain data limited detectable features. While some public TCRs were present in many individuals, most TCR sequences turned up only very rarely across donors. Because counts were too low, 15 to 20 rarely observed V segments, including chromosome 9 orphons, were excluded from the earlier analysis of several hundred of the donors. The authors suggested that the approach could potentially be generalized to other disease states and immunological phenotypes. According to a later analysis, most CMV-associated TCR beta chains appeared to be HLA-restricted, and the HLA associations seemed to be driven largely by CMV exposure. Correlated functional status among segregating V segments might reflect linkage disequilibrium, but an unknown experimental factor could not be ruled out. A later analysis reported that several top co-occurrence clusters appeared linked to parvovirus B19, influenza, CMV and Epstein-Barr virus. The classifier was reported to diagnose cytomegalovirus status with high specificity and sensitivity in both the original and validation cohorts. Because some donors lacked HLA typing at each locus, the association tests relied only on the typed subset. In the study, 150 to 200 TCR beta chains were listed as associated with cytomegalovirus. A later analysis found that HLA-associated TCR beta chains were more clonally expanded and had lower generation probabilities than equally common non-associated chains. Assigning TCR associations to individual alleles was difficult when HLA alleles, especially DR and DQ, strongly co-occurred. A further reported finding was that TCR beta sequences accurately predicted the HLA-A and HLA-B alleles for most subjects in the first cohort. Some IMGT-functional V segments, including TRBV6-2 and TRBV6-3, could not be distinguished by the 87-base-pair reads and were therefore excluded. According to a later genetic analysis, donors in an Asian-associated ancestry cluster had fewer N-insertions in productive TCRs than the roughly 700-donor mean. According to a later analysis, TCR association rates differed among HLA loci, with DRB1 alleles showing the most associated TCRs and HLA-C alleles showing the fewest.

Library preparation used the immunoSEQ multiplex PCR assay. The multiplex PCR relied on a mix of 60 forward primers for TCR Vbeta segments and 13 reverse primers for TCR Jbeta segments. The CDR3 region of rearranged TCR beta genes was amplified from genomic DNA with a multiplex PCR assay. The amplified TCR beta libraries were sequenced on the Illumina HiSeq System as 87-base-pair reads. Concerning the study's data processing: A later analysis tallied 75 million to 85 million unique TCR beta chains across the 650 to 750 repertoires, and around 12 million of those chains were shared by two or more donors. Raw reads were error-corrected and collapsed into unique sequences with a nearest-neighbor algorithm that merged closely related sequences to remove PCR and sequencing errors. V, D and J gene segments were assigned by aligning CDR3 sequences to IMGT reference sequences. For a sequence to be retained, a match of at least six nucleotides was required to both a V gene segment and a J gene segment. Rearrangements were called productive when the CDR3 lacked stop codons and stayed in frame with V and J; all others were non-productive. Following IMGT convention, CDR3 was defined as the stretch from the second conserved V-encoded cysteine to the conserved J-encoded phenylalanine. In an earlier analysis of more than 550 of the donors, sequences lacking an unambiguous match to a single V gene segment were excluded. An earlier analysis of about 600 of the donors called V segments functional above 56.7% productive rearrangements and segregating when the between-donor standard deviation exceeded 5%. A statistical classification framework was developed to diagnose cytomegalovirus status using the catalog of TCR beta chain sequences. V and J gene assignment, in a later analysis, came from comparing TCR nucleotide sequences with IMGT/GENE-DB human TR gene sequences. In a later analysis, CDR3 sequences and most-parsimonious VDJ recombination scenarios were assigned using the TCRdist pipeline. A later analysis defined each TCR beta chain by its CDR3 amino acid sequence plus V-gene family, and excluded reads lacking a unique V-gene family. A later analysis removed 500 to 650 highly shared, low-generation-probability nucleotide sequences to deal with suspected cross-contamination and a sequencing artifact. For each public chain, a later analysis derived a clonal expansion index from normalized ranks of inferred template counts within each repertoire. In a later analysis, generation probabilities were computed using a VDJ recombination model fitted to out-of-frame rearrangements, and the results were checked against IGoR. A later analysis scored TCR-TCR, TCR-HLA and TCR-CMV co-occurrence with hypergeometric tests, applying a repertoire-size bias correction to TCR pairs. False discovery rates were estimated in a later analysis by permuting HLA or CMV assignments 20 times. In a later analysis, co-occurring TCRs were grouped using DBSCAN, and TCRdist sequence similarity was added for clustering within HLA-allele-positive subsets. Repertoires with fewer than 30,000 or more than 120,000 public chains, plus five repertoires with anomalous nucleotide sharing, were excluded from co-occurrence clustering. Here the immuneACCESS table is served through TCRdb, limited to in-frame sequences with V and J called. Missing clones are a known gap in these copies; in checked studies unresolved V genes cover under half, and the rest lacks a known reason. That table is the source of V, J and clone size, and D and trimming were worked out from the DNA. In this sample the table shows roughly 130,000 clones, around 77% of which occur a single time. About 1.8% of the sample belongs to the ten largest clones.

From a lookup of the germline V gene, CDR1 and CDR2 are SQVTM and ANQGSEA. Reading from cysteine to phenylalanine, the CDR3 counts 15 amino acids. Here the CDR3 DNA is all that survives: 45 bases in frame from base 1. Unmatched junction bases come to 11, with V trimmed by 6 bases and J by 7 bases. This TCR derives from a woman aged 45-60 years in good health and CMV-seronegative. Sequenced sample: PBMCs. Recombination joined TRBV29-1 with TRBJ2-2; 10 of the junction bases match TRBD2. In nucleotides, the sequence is TGCAGCGTCCGGGGGGCTAGCGGGAGCGGCGGGGAGCTGTTTTTT. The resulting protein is CSVRGASGSGGELFF.